A selection of T cell receptor beta chains follows, all from one sample in a study of CD8 T cells in ankylosing spondylitis. TCRdb re-analysed the 5' RACE reads in MiXCR, keeping a single row per CDR3 protein. The sample has 100,000 to 150,000 distinct CDR3 sequences; approximately 14% are singletons. Sequencing was performed on blood, either unsorted or a sorted T cell fraction (not recorded which). These receptors all stem from a female donor with ankylosing spondylitis or in good health (not recorded which). Each CDR3 is given with its conserved first and last residue. D genes are given only for firm matches. Size tells how often a clone was seen (once, few, many) or the class of an expanded clone, and some rows leave it out.

V gene: TRBV5-1
clone size: few
J gene: TRBJ2-1
D gene: .
CDR3 DNA: TGCGCCAGCAGCTTGGAAGTGGGGGGGCGGTACAATGAGCAGTTCTTC
CDR3 protein: CASSLEVGGRYNEQFF

V gene: TRBV24-1
clone size: many
J gene: TRBJ2-1
D gene: TRBD1
CDR3 DNA: TGTGCCACCGGGACAGGGTCTGGGGAGCAGTTCTTC
CDR3 protein: CATGTGSGEQFF

V gene: TRBV10-3
clone size: many
J gene: TRBJ1-1
D gene: TRBD1
CDR3 DNA: TGTGCCATCAGTGATGACAGGGGGCCCACTGAAGCTTTCTTT
CDR3 protein: CAISDDRGPTEAFF

V gene: TRBV7-9
clone size: many
J gene: TRBJ2-1
D gene: TRBD2
CDR3 DNA: TGTGCCAGCAGCGGAACGGGGCGGGAGGATTACAATGAGCAGTTCTTC
CDR3 protein: CASSGTGREDYNEQFF

V gene: TRBV6-1
clone size: few
J gene: TRBJ2-3
D gene: TRBD2
CDR3 DNA: TGTGCCAGCAGTACCGGACTAGAGGGATTTTCGCTGGATACGCAGTATTTT
CDR3 protein: CASSTGLEGFSLDTQYF

V gene: TRBV20-1
clone size: few
J gene: TRBJ1-6
D gene: .
CDR3 DNA: TGCAGTGCTAGGGACCCTCGGACAGATTCACCCCTCCACTTT
CDR3 protein: CSARDPRTDSPLHF

V gene: TRBV28
clone size: many
J gene: TRBJ2-5
D gene: .
CDR3 DNA: TGTGCCAGCAGTTTATACAGCCAAGAGACCCAGTACTTC
CDR3 protein: CASSLYSQETQYF

V gene: TRBV12-3/TRBV12-4
clone size: many
J gene: TRBJ2-3
D gene: TRBD2
CDR3 DNA: TGTGCCAGCAGTTTCGGGGGGAGAGCAGATACGCAGTATTTT
CDR3 protein: CASSFGGRADTQYF

V gene: TRBV10-3
clone size: many
J gene: TRBJ2-1
D gene: .
CDR3 DNA: TGTGCCATCACCAATCTAGGGGTAAATGAGCAGTTCTTC
CDR3 protein: CAITNLGVNEQFF

V gene: TRBV5-6
clone size: few
J gene: TRBJ2-7
D gene: TRBD2
CDR3 DNA: TGTGCCAGCAGCTTGAGGGGACTAGCGGGAGTAAACAACGAGCAGTACTTC
CDR3 protein: CASSLRGLAGVNNEQYF

V gene: TRBV28
clone size: .
J gene: TRBJ2-7
D gene: TRBD2
CDR3 DNA: TGTGCCAGCAGTTTGTATAGTTCAGGGAGGGGCACCTACGAGCAGTACTTC
CDR3 protein: CASSLYSSGRGTYEQYF

V gene: TRBV7-2
clone size: .
J gene: TRBJ1-1
D gene: .
CDR3 DNA: TGTGCCAGCAGCTTAGCGGCGGGCAGCTCGATTACGAACACTGAAGCTTTCTTT
CDR3 protein: CASSLAAGSSITNTEAFF